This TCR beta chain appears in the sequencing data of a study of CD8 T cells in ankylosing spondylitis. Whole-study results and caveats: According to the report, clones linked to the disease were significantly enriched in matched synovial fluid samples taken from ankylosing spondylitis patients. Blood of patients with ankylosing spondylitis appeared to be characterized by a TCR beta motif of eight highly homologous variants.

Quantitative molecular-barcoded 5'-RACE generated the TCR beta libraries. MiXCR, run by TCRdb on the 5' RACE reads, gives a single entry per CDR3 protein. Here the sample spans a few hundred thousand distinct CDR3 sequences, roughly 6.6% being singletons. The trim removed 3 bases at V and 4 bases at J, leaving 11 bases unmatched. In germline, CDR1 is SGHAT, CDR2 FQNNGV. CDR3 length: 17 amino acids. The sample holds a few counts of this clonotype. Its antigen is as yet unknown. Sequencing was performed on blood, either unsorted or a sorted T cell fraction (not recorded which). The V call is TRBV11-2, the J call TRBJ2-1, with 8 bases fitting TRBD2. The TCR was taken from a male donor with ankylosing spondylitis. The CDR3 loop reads CASSFDNGGGPYNEQFF. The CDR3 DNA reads TGTGCCAGCAGCTTCGATAACGGGGGGGGACCGTACAATGAGCAGTTCTTC.